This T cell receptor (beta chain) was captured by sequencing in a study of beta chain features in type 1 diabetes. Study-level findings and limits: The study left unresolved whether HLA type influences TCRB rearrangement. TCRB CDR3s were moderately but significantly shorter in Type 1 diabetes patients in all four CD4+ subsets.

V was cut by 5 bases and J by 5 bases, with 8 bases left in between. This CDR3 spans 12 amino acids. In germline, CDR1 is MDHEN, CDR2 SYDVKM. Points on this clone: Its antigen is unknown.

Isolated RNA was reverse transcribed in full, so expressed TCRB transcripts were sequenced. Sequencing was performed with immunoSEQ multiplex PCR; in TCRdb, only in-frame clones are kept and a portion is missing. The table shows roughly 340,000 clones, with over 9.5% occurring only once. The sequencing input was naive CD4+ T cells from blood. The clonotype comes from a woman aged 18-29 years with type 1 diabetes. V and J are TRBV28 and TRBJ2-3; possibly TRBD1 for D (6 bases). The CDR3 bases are TGTGCCAGCAGTACAGGGAAAGATACGCAGTATTTT. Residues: CASSTGKDTQYF.